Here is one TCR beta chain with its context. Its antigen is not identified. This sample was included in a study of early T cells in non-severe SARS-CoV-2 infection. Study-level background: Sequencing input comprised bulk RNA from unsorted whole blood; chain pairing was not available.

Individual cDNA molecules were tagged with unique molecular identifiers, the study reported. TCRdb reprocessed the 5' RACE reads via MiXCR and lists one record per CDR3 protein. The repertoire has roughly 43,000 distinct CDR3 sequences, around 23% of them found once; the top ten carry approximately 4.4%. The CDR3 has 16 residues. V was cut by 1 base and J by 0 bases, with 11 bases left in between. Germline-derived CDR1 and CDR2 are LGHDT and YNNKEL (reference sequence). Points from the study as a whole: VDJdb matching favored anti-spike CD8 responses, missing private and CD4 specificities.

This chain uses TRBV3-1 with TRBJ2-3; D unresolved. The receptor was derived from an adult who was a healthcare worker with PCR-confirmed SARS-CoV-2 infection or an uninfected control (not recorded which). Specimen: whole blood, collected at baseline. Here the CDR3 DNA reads TGTGCCAGCAGCCAAGGGCTCCTTGCTAGCACAGATACGCAGTATTTT. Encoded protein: CASSQGLLASTDTQYF.